This T cell receptor (beta chain) is from a study of CD8 T cells in Susac syndrome (dated by TCRdb to about 2019). The study in broad terms: Of the Susac syndrome patients who were sequenced, six had clinically active disease and fewer than ten were in clinical remission. Susac syndrome patients were therapy-naive, on corticosteroids (some also receiving IVIg), or on IVIg alone at blood withdrawal. Whether CD8+ T cell activation and differentiation in Susac syndrome was antigen driven was tested using repertoire sequencing.

Unmatched junction bases come to 6, with V trimmed by 7 bases and J by 4 bases. The CDR3 runs 13 amino acids, cysteine and phenylalanine included. Only the CDR3 region is kept as DNA, spanning 39 bases read in frame from base 1. Peripheral blood CD8+ and CD4+ T cells from healthy donors, Susac syndrome patients and multiple sclerosis patients were profiled using high-throughput TCR beta sequencing. The Susac syndrome patients fulfilled recently defined diagnostic criteria for either definite or probable disease. Bulk CD8+ and CD4+ T cells were purified by magnetic negative isolation, while CD8+ TEMRA cells were enriched using FACS. Blood was collected in EDTA tubes and processed within 24 hours, with PBMCs isolated through density gradient centrifugation. PBMCs destined for TCR sequencing were cryopreserved in liquid nitrogen and later thawed in a 37 °C water bath. Purity of sorted or isolated CD4+, CD8+ and CD8+ TEMRA cells was at least 90%.

To note about this clonotype: Its specific antigen is unknown. Per-nucleotide qualities are absent, and no much larger clonotype sits a single base away.

Study-wide findings and limitations: The CD4+ T cell repertoire of patients with Susac syndrome showed no detectable clonal expansion. The TCR sequencing and HLA analysis was acknowledged to have included a relatively small number of individuals.

RNA was extracted with the RNeasy kit and roughly 0.5 to 1 ug was reverse transcribed using random hexamers. The immunoSEQ multiplex PCR assay, covering 54 Vbeta and 13 Jbeta segments, was used to amplify TCR beta CDR3 regions. PCR amplification bias was corrected by using a synthetic template baseline for primer optimization and computational correction. The paper's processing steps were these. Reads were annotated to V, D and J genes per IMGT and analyzed with immunoSEQ Analyzer, keeping only productive sequences. Clonality was calculated as one minus the Shannon entropy normalized by log2 of the number of productive unique sequences. For each patient and control, public and private clones were evaluated among the 100 most prevalent clones. A clone was defined as Susac-specific if it was absent from the healthy and MS cohorts, from 1052 published viral clones and from other ImmuneACCESS disease sequences. TCRdb's own reprocessing of the public reads used fastp at Q25 and MiXCR and kept productive beta chains. Here each entry gathers all rows of one CDR3 protein and keeps the most common genes and DNA. The V and J calls shown here were made by TCRdb, not taken from the authors' results. The sample contains 150,000 to 200,000 distinct CDR3 sequences, roughly 90% of them found a single time. 0.087% of the sample lies in the top ten.

The sequenced sample was CD4+ T cells from PBMCs. In this chain, TRBV12-3 or TRBV12-4 is recombined with TRBJ2-5, with TRBD2 identical over 7 junction bases. The source of this sequence is a human donor with Susac syndrome. The CDR3 region reads CASKLGLGETQYF. Here is the DNA: TGTGCCAGCAAACTTGGACTAGGAGAGACCCAGTACTTC.